This T cell receptor (beta chain) was obtained from a study of shared clonotypes between healthy human individuals (dated by TCRdb to 2020 to 2022). About the investigation overall: Three men and two women, aged 18 to 49 years, made up the cohort. For each donor, three plates each were used for CD4 naive and CD4 memory, two plates were used for CD8 naive, and one plate was used for CD8 memory. The study deeply sequenced blood TCR repertoires of about 5 healthy adults to estimate repertoire size and the extent of clonotype sharing between individuals. To increase sequencing depth and limit assay-specific biases, TCR repertoire library preparation and sequencing were carried out by different laboratories using diverse techniques. Each donor's leukapheresis produced roughly between roughly 0.85 and 10 billion PBMCs.

The donors were healthy, HIV-negative adults with no recently reported acute infections or vaccinations. All donors were Caucasian adults living in Nashville, Tennessee, USA. CD4+ T cells were enriched by magnetic negative selection, after which naive cells were positively selected on CD45RA and the negative fraction was taken as the memory subset. Blood was collected by leukapheresis, and PBMCs were isolated by Ficoll-Histopaque density gradient centrifugation and then cryopreserved in liquid nitrogen vapor phase. Purity and quantity of every magnetically sorted T cell population were checked by analytical flow cytometry. Genomic DNA was isolated from each sorted fraction and quantified by UV absorbance on a Nanodrop 2000c. Using the deep immunoSEQ assay, multiplex PCR amplified TCR CDR3 regions from genomic DNA. Extracted genomic DNA from each cell subset was distributed evenly across all wells of several immunoSEQ 96-well plates, and each plate was treated as a replicate. For sorted subsets, 150 to 200 ng genomic DNA, equal to tens of thousands of T cell genomes, was loaded into each replicate PCR. The purified libraries were quantified using a Qubit 3.0 fluorometer, sized with a Bioanalyzer 2100, and then quantified again using the KAPA Library Quantification kit. Every immunoSEQ 96-well plate was sequenced on a dedicated single-read 150-cycle Illumina NextSeq 550 flow cell. The original methods were these. Because the immunoSEQ output included only junctional sequences and no quality scores, the filtering could not be the same as the filtering used for full-length reads. Sequences were annotated with PyIR, a Python wrapper for IgBLAST v1.9, using IMGT germline references to assign V/J genes and CDR3. Reads were removed for weak V/J assignments (E-value above 1e-6), missing CDR3, stop codons, out-of-frame junctions, or ambiguous translated residues. V3J clonotypes were defined as sequences sharing the same inferred V gene, J gene, and CDR3 amino acid sequence. To compute the percentage overlap between repertoires, the number of shared unique clonotypes was divided by the size of the smaller repertoire. Richness of each repertoire was evaluated using RTK rarefaction, the Chao1 estimator, and Recon v2.1 estimates of unobserved clonotypes. Generation probabilities were computed with OLGA for all TCRbeta clonotypes obtained by the gDNA method from four donors. TCRdb obtained this table from immuneACCESS and retained in-frame rearrangements with V and J assigned. These tables miss some clones; where compared with another copy, unresolved V genes account for less than half of the shortfall, and the remainder is unexplained. The V and J calls and the clone size are those of that table, but D and trimming were determined from the DNA. Present in this sample are about 1 million clones, more than 60% of which were seen just once. Approximately 1.5% of the sample goes to the ten largest clones.

A note on this clone: Which antigen it targets is not known. Per-nucleotide qualities are absent, and no much larger clonotype sits a single base away.

Beyond this particular receptor, the publication reports: Across a few donors, 5% to 6% of naive CD4, roughly 3.8% of naive CD8, roughly 2.3% of memory CD4, and about 0.4% of memory CD8 clonotypes were shared. Sampling was limited to blood, and TCR repertoires in tissue likely differ from TCR repertoires in blood. Incomplete sequencing was indicated by rarefaction of sorted-subset datasets, despite the large sequencing depth. Pairwise subsampling indicated that sequencing depth was expected to affect the degree of clonotype sharing among donors. Naive subsets generally had larger estimated clonotype richness than memory subsets did. Compared with non-shared clonotypes, the clonotypes found in all four sorted-subset donors had higher generation probabilities. Because the study included only a small number of donors, the genetic and exposure-history diversity represented was limited.

Trimming takes 0 bases from V and 11 bases from J, and the germline ends sit 19 bases apart. CDR1 SGHVS and CDR2 FQNEAQ were looked up in the germline V gene. The CDR3 covers 15 residues, taking in both the cysteine and the phenylalanine. The only DNA kept is the CDR3, 45 bases in frame from the first base. The receptor comes from a young man in good health. The sequenced material came from memory CD4+ T cells sorted from blood. This specimen's cell subset or site label, interpreted: CD45RA-negative fraction. The rearrangement combines TRBV7-8 with TRBJ1-1; perhaps TRBD1 is the D gene, with 6 bases matching. This receptor has the CDR3 CASSLAPNRAWSAFF. The DNA sequence reads TGTGCCAGCAGCTTAGCGCCAAACAGGGCCTGGTCGGCTTTCTTT.